This T cell receptor beta chain was found in a study of OX40 agonist ivuxolimab in advanced cancers. Germline V gene lookup returns CDR1 LNHDA and CDR2 SQIVND (reference sequence). Trimming at V came to 5 bases and at J to 6 bases, leaving 7 bases not matched to a gene. The CDR3 spans 15 residues. Measured with immunoSEQ multiplex PCR; TCRdb has only the in-frame clones, and not every one. The repertoire includes around 22,000 clones, 80% to 90% of them detected once, and under 40% sits in the top ten. There are a few counts of this clone. The chain employs TRBV19 and TRBJ2-7; the match to TRBD2 covers 13 bases. This specimen consisted of CD4+ or CD8+ T cells sorted from blood, obtained in a trial of the OX40 agonist ivuxolimab. This clonotype originated in an adult with an advanced solid tumor such as melanoma, head and neck, liver or kidney cancer. CDR3 sequence (DNA): TGTGCCAGTAGTCCCGGGACTAGCGGGACCACCGAGCAGTACTTC. Its protein product is CASSPGTSGTTEQYF.